The sequence of this T cell receptor (beta chain) was determined in a study of cytomegalovirus exposure and HLA in healthy donors. The PCR employed 60 Vbeta primers together with 13 Jbeta primers. Original processing notes: An analysis performed later counted about 80 million unique TCR beta chains (roughly 11 million of them shared). Measured with immunoSEQ multiplex PCR; TCRdb has only the in-frame clones, and not every one. V, J and clone size reflect that table, while D and trimming were determined from the DNA. Among more than 200,000 clones listed, 85% were seen once. V shed 2 bases and J shed 12 bases, with 19 bases lying between them. The CDR3 is made up of 14 amino acids. Germline CDR1 reads MNHNS; CDR2 reads SASEGT.

This rearrangement joins TRBV6-1 to TRBJ1-2; D possibly corresponds to TRBD1 (5 bases). The sequence derives from a human donor in good health. Sequenced input: PBMCs. CDR3 amino acids: CASSELSGRGSNTF. The CDR3 DNA sequence: TGTGCCAGCAGTGAACTGTCGGGGAGGGGCTCGAACACCTTC.